The 4 T cell receptor beta chains below all came from one sample that was sequenced in a study of cytomegalovirus exposure and HLA in healthy donors. PCR amplification relied on 60 Vbeta primers (plus 13 Jbeta primers). Libraries were prepared by immunoSEQ multiplex PCR; TCRdb keeps only in-frame clonotypes and omits some of them. The sample lists 100,000 to 150,000 clones, around 65% seen once, with more than 1.5% in the top ten. The specimen was PBMCs. The receptors were sampled from a young man in good health and CMV-seronegative.

Only one count was recorded for this clone. This chain joins TRBV5-4 and TRBJ2-1; TRBD2 agrees at 10 bases. The V gene end was trimmed by 1 base and the J gene end by 7 bases; junction bases not matched to a gene: 8. Germline V gene lookup returns CDR1 SGHNT and CDR2 YYREEE (reference sequence). The CDR3 spans 16 residues. CDR3 nucleotides: TGTGCCAGCAGCTTGCTGGCTAGCGGGAGAACGAATGAGCAGTTCTTC. Translating it yields CASSLLASGRTNEQFF.

The rearrangement links TRBV30 to TRBJ1-1; 8 bases fit TRBD1. The CDR3 sequence is 10 residues long. CDR1 is GTSNPN, CDR2 SVGIG, per germline (reference sequence). The J segment lost 11 bases and the V segment lost 6 bases, leaving 5 bases of the junction unmatched. This CDR3 reads CACQQGVAFF. The CDR3 nucleotides are TGTGCCTGCCAACAGGGGGTGGCTTTCTTT.

This chain links TRBV19 with TRBJ2-5; TRBD1 agrees at 7 bases. The tail of the sequence fits TRBJ2-7 better, so the J call may be wrong. This CDR3 region has 12 residues. CDR1 is LNHDA and CDR2 is SQIVND in the germline V gene (reference sequence). The CDR3 region is CASRDRTYEQYF. For the CDR3, the DNA is TGTGCCTCTAGGGACAGAACCTACGAGCAGTACTTC.

The gene calls are TRBV28 and TRBJ2-2; D is unclear. The CDR3 extends over 14 amino acids. The ends were cut back, 5 bases at V and 4 bases at J, with 11 bases in the middle. Germline values: CDR1 MDHEN, CDR2 SYDVKM. The CDR3 bases are TGTGCCAGCAGTCACCACGTCGGCACCGGGGAGCTGTTTTTT. It is translated as CASSHHVGTGELFF.